Listed here are 6 T cell receptor beta chains from one sample, sequenced in a study of radiotherapy plus CTLA-4 blockade in lung cancer. The protocol was immunoSEQ multiplex PCR, while the TCRdb copy is restricted to in-frame clones and leaves out a portion. This sample has around 82,000 clones; 78% occur once, and the top ten carry roughly 22%. Material: peripheral blood, obtained from a patient treated with radiotherapy plus ipilimumab. The receptors were gathered from a human donor with non-small cell lung cancer whose response to radiotherapy plus ipilimumab could not be evaluated. Some clones in this sample may be carry-over from other donors' samples.

Only one count was recorded for this clone. The CDR3: CASRSQETQYF. The CDR3 DNA reads TGCGCCAGCAGGTCGCAAGAGACCCAGTACTTC. This rearrangement joins TRBV5-1 to TRBJ2-5; no definite D call. Germline CDR1 reads SGHRS; CDR2 reads YFSETQ. The CDR3 runs 11 residues. Trimming took off 5 bases at V and 2 bases at J, with 4 bases between the two ends.

This clone showed up just once. This chain connects TRBV27 to TRBJ2-4; perhaps TRBD2 as D (5 bases). This CDR3 is built from 15 residues. Trimming stripped 7 bases from V and 4 bases from J, with 17 bases between. Germline V gene data show CDR1 as MNHEY and CDR2 as SMNVEV (reference sequence). The chain's CDR3 is CASTVTRTDKNIQYF. The CDR3 coding sequence is TGTGCCAGCACGGTAACGAGGACTGATAAAAACATTCAGTACTTC.

The chain couples TRBV4-3 to TRBJ2-1; maybe TRBD1 (5 bases). CDR1 is LGHNA and CDR2 is YSLEER in the germline V gene. The V and J ends lost 0 bases and 2 bases respectively, with 11 bases between them. The CDR3 is made up of 16 amino acids. This chain's CDR3 is CASSQEPDSPYNEQFF. CDR3 nucleotides: TGCGCCAGCAGCCAAGAGCCCGACAGCCCCTACAATGAGCAGTTCTTC.

This rearrangement joins TRBV5-8 to TRBJ1-2, with TRBD1 as a possible D gene (5 bases). CDR3 length: 13 residues. V lost 1 base and J 4 bases, leaving 8 bases between the germline ends. CDR1 and CDR2 (germline): SGHTS, YDEGEE. CDR3 nucleotides: TGTGCCAGCAGCTTGTTGGGGGGCTATGGCTACACCTTC. Its protein is CASSLLGGYGYTF. Complete variable domain (other parts from reference TRBV5-8 and TRBJ1-2): EAGVTQSPTHLIKTRGQQATLRCSPISGHTSVYWYQQALGLGLQFLLWYDEGEERNRGNFPPRFSGRQFPNYSSELNVNALELEDSALYLCASSLLGGYGYTFGSGTRLTVV.

The chain has TRBV7-2 and TRBJ2-7; D may be TRBD1 (5 bases). The CDR3 is 13 residues long. Germline V CDR1 and CDR2: SGHTA, FQGNSA. Trimming took off 3 bases at V and 3 bases at J, with 9 bases between the two ends. The CDR3 here is CASSFSGLYEQYF. CDR3 coding DNA: TGTGCCAGCAGCTTCTCAGGGCTCTACGAGCAGTACTTC.

The chain carries TRBV18 and TRBJ1-4; 8 bases match TRBD1. Germline-derived CDR1 and CDR2 are KGHSH and LQKENI. V shed 5 bases, J shed 0 bases, and the junction held 5 bases outside the gene matches. The CDR3 extends over 16 amino acids. The CDR3 bases are TGTGCCAGCTCAGAGGGACAGGCGGCAACTAATGAAAAACTGTTTTTT. This gives the protein CASSEGQAATNEKLFF.